This TCR beta chain originates from a study of Graves' ophthalmopathy and Graves' hyperthyroidism. RNA transcripts yielded amplified TCR beta CDR3 regions. First-round RT-PCR with HTBI primers preceded a second-round multiplex PCR. TCRdb used MiXCR to reprocess the multiplex PCR reads, holding one entry per CDR3 protein. The sample has 170,000 or so distinct CDR3 sequences; roughly two fifths are singletons. This clonotype was picked up many times. Trimming stripped 3 bases from V and 1 base from J, with 12 bases between. The CDR3 runs to 14 residues. Per germline, CDR1 DFQATT and CDR2 SNEGSKA (reference sequence).

The sequencing sample was made of peripheral blood. The TCR comes from a woman in her thirties or forties with Graves' ophthalmopathy. V usage is TRBV20-1 and J usage is TRBJ2-5; no definite D call. CDR3 loop: CSARTLFLQETQYF. In nucleotides, the CDR3 is TGCAGTGCTAGGACATTATTCCTCCAAGAGACCCAGTACTTC.